What follows describes a single T cell receptor beta chain. This clonotype was detected many times. Its antigen target is currently unknown. No clone much larger than this one lies a single base away; base qualities are absent. The sample comes from a study of beta chain bispecific antibodies for T cell cancers (TCRdb year 2021). About the study as a whole: Healthy donor T cells were cocultured with T cell leukemia lines and bispecific antibodies, and TRBV sequencing of the surviving cells was then used to measure how much each TRBV family was depleted. Surface TRBV12 (TRBV12-3) was expressed by Jurkat cells, and surface TRBV5-5 was expressed by HPB-ALL cells.

The germline V gene yields SGHRS for CDR1 and YFSETQ for CDR2. The CDR3 spans 15 residues, from the cysteine through the phenylalanine. Just the 45-base CDR3 DNA is kept, in frame starting at base 1. A distance of 6 bases separates the germline ends of V and J, which lose 0 bases and 2 bases respectively. The libraries included unique molecular identifier barcodes, and the barcodes were used to quantify clonotypes. Qiagen AllPrep DNA/RNA Micro kits were used to isolate total RNA, and an Agilent TapeStation was used to check RNA quality. TCR beta libraries were constructed by 5' RACE, in which cDNA synthesis was followed by two PCR steps with TCR beta constant-region gene-specific primers. Sequencing of the TCR beta libraries was performed on an Illumina MiSeq platform. In the source study's methods: MIGEC, MiXCR and VDJtools were used to process the reads. To get a clonotype's frequency, the unique molecular identifiers belonging to that clonotype were divided by all unique molecular identifiers in the sample. Nonfunctional TRBV genes classified in IMGT as pseudogenes or open reading frames, for example TRBV1, TRBV12-1 and TRBV21, were left out. The public reads were reprocessed in TCRdb via fastp at Q25 and MiXCR, keeping in-frame beta chains. Each entry merges the rows of one CDR3 protein and shows their most common DNA and genes. These V and J calls derive from TCRdb rather than the authors' analysis. The sample yields about 15,000 distinct CDR3 sequences; about 2.2% were counted once. Clones ranked in the top ten supply 6.5% to 8.5% of the sample.

Summary of the overall study and its limitations: Cross-reactivity of the anti-TRBV5-5 antibody with TRBV5-6 was attributed to high sequence similarity between the two genes. Each sequenced sample mixed leukemia cell line cells with normal T cells, and most targeted TRBV signal came from the leukemia cells rather than normal T cells.

T cells were expanded from blood mononuclear cells with anti-CD3 antibody OKT3 or CD3/CD28 Dynabeads for two to three days. Expanded T cells were maintained in RPMI 1640 supplemented with about 10% fetal bovine serum, recombinant human IL-2 (100 IU/ml) and IL-7 (roughly 4.6 ng/ml). For cocultures, around 5 x 10^4 normal T cells were combined with around 5 x 10^4 target cells and bispecific antibody in roughly 100 ul and incubated for under 20 hours at 37 degrees C. Each bispecific antibody was composed of two single-chain variable fragments, which were expressed in a single-chain diabody format with a His tag. Healthy human donors supplied the effector T cells, with peripheral blood mononuclear cells isolated from leukapheresis samples using Ficoll density gradient centrifugation.

Sequencing was performed on healthy donor T cells cultured with leukemia cells. The rearrangement joined TRBV5-1 to TRBJ2-6; a tentative D match to TRBD2 spans 5 bases. This sequence was found in a human donor in good health. Some clones in this sample may be carry-over from other donors' samples. CDR3 region: CASSLVGAGANVLTF. DNA sequence: TGCGCCAGCAGCTTGGTCGGGGCTGGGGCCAACGTCCTGACTTTC.